This TCR beta chain is from a study of CD8 T cells in ankylosing spondylitis. Study conclusions and caveats: Seemingly distinctive of ankylosing spondylitis blood was a TCR beta motif formed by eight highly homologous variants.

The CDR3 is made up of 14 amino acids. Trimming stripped 6 bases from V and 4 bases from J, with 19 bases between. Germline CDR1 is DFQATT and CDR2 is SNEGSKA (reference sequence). Details on this clonotype: Its antigen remains unknown.

Making use of molecular barcodes, quantitative 5'-RACE generated TCR beta libraries. TCRdb processed the 5' RACE reads anew with MiXCR; each CDR3 protein has one entry. The sample contains a few hundred thousand distinct CDR3 sequences, 15% to 20% of which appear only once. This TCR derives from a male donor with ankylosing spondylitis. The chain combines TRBV20-1 with TRBJ2-7; D possibly corresponds to TRBD1 (6 bases). Sequencing was performed on blood, either unsorted or a sorted T cell fraction (not recorded which). CDR3 DNA sequence: TGCAGTGCACCCAAGGACAGTGGACCTTACGAGCAGTACTTC. This translates into CSAPKDSGPYEQYF.